Listed below are T cell receptor beta chains from one sample, sequenced in a study of beta chain features in type 1 diabetes. TCRdb keeps only in-frame clones here, not all; method: immunoSEQ multiplex PCR. This sample has about 160,000 clones, with around 8% found just once. The sequencing input was central memory CD4+ T cells from blood. The receptor source for this set is a woman in her late teens or twenties with type 1 diabetes. Each CDR3 is given without its conserved first and last residue. Each record gives: J gene, V gene, CDR3 protein.

j_gene: TRBJ2-3; v_gene: TRBV7-2; CDR3aa: ASSKQGDTQY
j_gene: TRBJ1-5; v_gene: TRBV7-2; CDR3aa: ASRGLSNQPQH
j_gene: TRBJ2-1; v_gene: TRBV5-1; CDR3aa: ASSLEGQGGNEQF
j_gene: TRBJ2-2; v_gene: TRBV21-1; CDR3aa: ARSGVGVLF
j_gene: TRBJ2-7; v_gene: TRBV23-1; CDR3aa: ASSQGADEQY
j_gene: TRBJ2-5; v_gene: TRBV28; CDR3aa: ASTPTGGYETQY
j_gene: TRBJ2-1; v_gene: TRBV5-1; CDR3aa: ASSGQGIYDEQF
j_gene: TRBJ1-4; v_gene: TRBV18; CDR3aa: ASSPQSAGQTNEKLF
j_gene: TRBJ2-1; v_gene: TRBV2; CDR3aa: ASNGLAGYNEQF
j_gene: TRBJ2-4; v_gene: TRBV28; CDR3aa: ASTPSGGKNIQY
j_gene: TRBJ1-2; v_gene: TRBV27; CDR3aa: ASSLSPQVRGDYGYT
j_gene: TRBJ1-4; v_gene: TRBV7-2; CDR3aa: ASSFAGWGEKLF
j_gene: TRBJ2-2; v_gene: TRBV7-7; CDR3aa: ASSNQANTGELF
j_gene: TRBJ2-1; v_gene: TRBV7-9; CDR3aa: ASSQRTSGRLNEQF
j_gene: TRBJ2-3; v_gene: TRBV5-1; CDR3aa: ASSLEEASTDTQY
j_gene: TRBJ1-5; v_gene: TRBV28; CDR3aa: ASTFSQGGNQPQH
j_gene: TRBJ1-3; v_gene: TRBV4-3; CDR3aa: ASSVQGSGNTIY